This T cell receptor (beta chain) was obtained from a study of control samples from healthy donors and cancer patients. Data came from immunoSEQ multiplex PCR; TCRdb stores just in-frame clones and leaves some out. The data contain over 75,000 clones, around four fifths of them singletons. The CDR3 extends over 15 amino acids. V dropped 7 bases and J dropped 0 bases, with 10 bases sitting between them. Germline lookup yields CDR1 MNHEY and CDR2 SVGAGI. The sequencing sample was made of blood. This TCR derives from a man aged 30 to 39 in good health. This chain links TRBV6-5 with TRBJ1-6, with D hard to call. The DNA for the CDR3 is TGTGCCAGCACCCCTGAGGGCTCCTATAATTCACCCCTCCACTTT. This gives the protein CASTPEGSYNSPLHF.